The clone carrying this TCR beta chain was detected many times. What it binds is not known. Synthesis of cDNA was accomplished via 5'RACE employing 10-nucleotide random UMIs. Whenever a sequencing run was performed, it yielded over 190 million TCR-beta sequences from 15-18 subjects. TCRdb re-called the 5' RACE reads with MiXCR, one entry per CDR3 protein. Among more than 45,000 distinct CDR3 sequences listed, about 3% were seen once. These data are taken from a study of neurological immune-mediated disorders. Notes on the study in general: Phylogenetic grouping put 18 of 34 multiple sclerosis patients' repertoires into one related-CDR3 cluster, a possible signature.

V was clipped by 1 base and J by 6 bases; unmatched bases: 14. CDR3 length: 18 amino acids. Germline CDR1 reads SGHKS; CDR2 reads YYEKEE (reference sequence). The sample was PBMCs. The gene calls are TRBV5-5 and TRBJ2-2; 8 bases map to TRBD2. The source of this sequence is a man aged 35 to 55 with multiple sclerosis. The chain's CDR3 is CASSLSSLAGFPSGELFF. The CDR3 region has the DNA TGTGCCAGCAGCTTGTCGTCGCTAGCGGGTTTCCCGTCCGGGGAGCTGTTTTTT.